These T cell receptor beta chains were read from a single sample in a study of T cell repertoires in cytomegalovirus infection. TCRdb re-analysed the reads in MiXCR, keeping a single row per CDR3 protein. The profile covers about 740,000 distinct CDR3 sequences, with around a third appearing a single time and 15% to 20% taken by the ten largest. These receptors' antigens are unknown. Sequenced here: cultured PBMCs, sampled from culture after CMV antigen stimulation. These receptors originate from a human donor in good health (CMV status not recorded). Some clones in this sample may be carry-over from other donors' samples. Both conserved end residues are trimmed from each CDR3. Not every row has a clone size; where given, it reads once, few, many or a size class.

clone size	V gene	J gene	CDR3 protein
.	TRBV6-8	TRBJ2-7	ASRDQGGSYEQY
few	TRBV28	TRBJ2-1	ASSLRGVDEQF
.	TRBV30	TRBJ2-5	AWRMTDARETQY
.	TRBV6-1	TRBJ1-3	ASHRASGNTIY
.	TRBV15	TRBJ1-2	ATSRDLSYGYT
few	TRBV10-3	TRBJ2-7	AISGRERDAYEQY
.	TRBV11-2	TRBJ1-5	ASSLARRRINQPQH
few	TRBV7-9	TRBJ1-1	ASSFSDRGREAF
.	TRBV6-5	TRBJ2-6	ASSYVRSVADVSGANVLT
.	TRBV5-1	TRBJ1-1	ASSLVWSGENTEAF
.	TRBV4-1	TRBJ1-1	ASSQGRQTTNTEAF
.	TRBV6-5	TRBJ2-1	ASRREYYNEQF
few	TRBV5-5	TRBJ1-2	ASSIGQGRYGYT
.	TRBV7-2	TRBJ1-3	ASSLEVGNTIY
.	TRBV7-2	TRBJ1-5	ASSSGSRGQPQH